Listed below are T cell receptor beta chains from one sample, sequenced in a study of identical twins. TCRdb used MiXCR to reprocess the 5' RACE reads, holding one entry per CDR3 protein. The data hold approximately 1.8 million distinct CDR3 sequences, with 32% observed a single time. The specimen sequenced was cord blood. These receptors were taken from a newborn girl in good health. Both conserved end residues are part of each CDR3. A D gene is named only where the DNA matches it firmly. Size is stated for part of the rows, as once, few or many counts, or as a class when the clone is expanded.

>TRBV15|NA|TRBD2|TRBJ2-7
TGTGCCACCAGAAAACAGGGACTAGCGGGGGGCCACTCCTACAATGAGCAGTACTTC
CATRKQGLAGGHSYNEQYF
>TRBV3-1|few|NA|TRBJ2-1
TGTGCCAGCAGCCCCTTCCTAGCGAACTACAATGAGCAGTTCTTC
CASSPFLANYNEQFF
>TRBV5-1|NA|NA|TRBJ2-3
TGCGCCAGCAGCTTGGTGGTGGGGCTACCCACAGATACGCAGTATTTT
CASSLVVGLPTDTQYF
>TRBV7-2|NA|TRBD2|TRBJ2-3
TGTGCCAGCAGCTTATCGCCGGGACTAGCGGGAGGGCCTACCGATACGCAGTATTTT
CASSLSPGLAGGPTDTQYF
>TRBV7-2|NA|NA|TRBJ2-3
TGTGCCAGCCTCGGTTTCGCCCTAGGGACAGATACGCAGTATTTT
CASLGFALGTDTQYF
>TRBV5-6|few|TRBD1|TRBJ2-3
TGTGCCAGCAGCTTACGGGACAGGGCGACTGGTAACACAGATACGCAGTATTTT
CASSLRDRATGNTDTQYF
>TRBV7-6|NA|TRBD2|TRBJ2-3
TGTGCCAGCAGCTTACTAGCGGGAGGGTACCCCGGCACAGATACGCAGTATTTT
CASSLLAGGYPGTDTQYF
>TRBV10-3|NA|TRBD1|TRBJ2-2
TGTGCCATCAGTGAGCCCAGGGGGACCGGGGAGCTGTTTTTT
CAISEPRGTGELFF
>TRBV10-3|NA|NA|TRBJ1-1
TGTGCCATCAGTGAACAGGGTAAGACTGAAGCTTTCTTT
CAISEQGKTEAFF
>TRBV30|once|TRBD2|TRBJ2-3
TGTGCCTGGGCGACTAGCGGGGTAACAGATACGCAGTATTTT
CAWATSGVTDTQYF
>TRBV12-3/TRBV12-4|few|NA|TRBJ2-1
TGTGCCAGCAGTTTCAGGGGGGCGGAGGGAGACAATGAGCAGTTCTTC
CASSFRGAEGDNEQFF
>TRBV6-5|NA|NA|TRBJ2-6
TGTGCCAGCAGTTACTCGAGGGGGGGCACGGGGGCCAACGTCCTGACTTTC
CASSYSRGGTGANVLTF
>TRBV20-1|NA|TRBD2|TRBJ2-1
TGCAGTGCTCGAAATATACTAGCGCCGTCCTACAATGAGCAGTTCTTC
CSARNILAPSYNEQFF
>TRBV12-3/TRBV12-4|NA|NA|TRBJ2-2
TGTGCCAGCAGTCATCAAAGGAACACCGGGGAGCTGTTTTTT
CASSHQRNTGELFF
>TRBV29-1|once|NA|TRBJ2-2
TGCAGCGGCCGGATTAGGGGAGTCGCCGGGGAGCTGTTTTTT
CSGRIRGVAGELFF
>TRBV28|few|TRBD1|TRBJ1-5
TGTGCCAGCAGTTTAGGGCCAGGGGGTGAGCCCCAGCATTTT
CASSLGPGGEPQHF
>TRBV4-1|few|TRBD2|TRBJ2-3
TGCGCCAGCAGCCCCCTGGGGAGCGGGAGCAGTCCCGGCACAGATACGCAGTATTTT
CASSPLGSGSSPGTDTQYF
>TRBV20-1|few|NA|TRBJ2-3
TGCAGTGCTAGAAGGCCCCGGGCCTCAGATACGCAGTATTTT
CSARRPRASDTQYF
>TRBV18|NA|NA|TRBJ1-4
TGTGCCAGCTCACCACCGGTCTCCACAAGGGGTGAAAAACTGTTTTTT
CASSPPVSTRGEKLFF
>TRBV14|few|NA|TRBJ1-1
TGTGCCAGCAGCCAAGAACCCTGGCGGACTGAAGCTTTCTTT
CASSQEPWRTEAFF
>TRBV2|NA|NA|TRBJ2-7
TGTGCCAGCAGGGGGGTACACTCCTACGAGCAGTACTTC
CASRGVHSYEQYF
>TRBV4-1|NA|NA|TRBJ2-5
TGCGCCAGCAGCCAAGATCAAAGGGGGCTCGCTCCGAAACTAGCGACAGAGACCCAGTACTTC
CASSQDQRGLAPKLATETQYF
>TRBV20-1|few|TRBD2|TRBJ2-7
TGCAGTGCTAGGGGACTACTAGCGGCCTCCTACGAGCAGTACTTC
CSARGLLAASYEQYF
>TRBV10-3|NA|NA|TRBJ1-1
TGTGCCATCAGTGGAAAGGGGAACACTGAAGCTTTCTTT
CAISGKGNTEAFF
>TRBV20-1|NA|NA|TRBJ1-6
TGCAGTGCTACCCCGGACAGTTTAGCCTATAATTCACCCCTCCACTTT
CSATPDSLAYNSPLHF
>TRBV6-5|NA|TRBD1|TRBJ2-3
TGTGCCAGCAGTTACCGCCCCGACAGGGTGAGCACAGATACGCAGTATTTT
CASSYRPDRVSTDTQYF
>TRBV5-5|many|NA|TRBJ2-3
TGTGCCAGCAGTTCAGCCTCAGATACGCAGTATTTT
CASSSASDTQYF